The next 6 T cell receptor beta chains were all read from a single sample in a study of identical twins. TCRdb redid the calling of the 5' RACE reads with MiXCR, one entry per CDR3 protein. The data contain fewer than 250,000 distinct CDR3 sequences, about a tenth of them singletons. What was sequenced was memory (CD45RO+) T cells sorted from blood. The receptors here all came from a woman younger than 35 in good health.

The chain combines TRBV25-1 with TRBJ2-3; unclear D gene. V was trimmed by 4 bases and J by 6 bases, leaving 14 bases between them. Per the germline V gene, CDR1 is MGHDK and CDR2 is SYGVNS. There are 14 residues in the CDR3. This CDR3 reads CASSGSRSPDTQYF. The CDR3 nucleotides read TGTGCCAGCAGTGGGTCCCGATCACCCGATACGCAGTATTTT.

This clonotype appeared a few times. The chain is built from TRBV5-6 and TRBJ2-7; 11 nucleotides agree with TRBD2. With 3 bases clipped from V and 7 bases from J, the junction kept 9 bases outside the gene matches. Germline loops: CDR1 SGHDT, CDR2 YYEEEE. The CDR3 length is 15 residues. In DNA, the CDR3 is TGTGCCAGCAGCTACGGACTAGCGGGTCCCTGGGAGCAGTACTTC. Translated: CASSYGLAGPWEQYF. The variable domain in full, with the rest retrieved from reference TRBV5-6 and TRBJ2-7, is DAGVTQSPTHLIKTRGQQVTLRCSPKSGHDTVSWYQQALGQGPQFIFQYYEEEERQRGNFPDRFSGHQFPNYSSELNVNALLLGDSALYLCASSYGLAGPWEQYFGPGTRLTVT.

This clonotype was counted at least ten times. This chain connects TRBV5-1 to TRBJ1-1; D gene unclear. With 0 bases removed from V and 2 bases from J, the gap between germline ends came to 14 bases. Germline V gives CDR1 SGHRS, CDR2 YFSETQ. The CDR3 contains 16 residues. The CDR3 bases are TGCGCCAGCAGCTTGGCCTCTAGTGGGGTTAACACTGAAGCTTTCTTT. Residues: CASSLASSGVNTEAFF.

This clonotype was observed many times. The V gene is TRBV5-1, the J gene TRBJ1-3, with D hard to call. The CDR3 runs 14 residues. V lost 0 bases and J lost 0, with 4 bases in between. Germline CDR1 is SGHRS and CDR2 is YFSETQ. The CDR3 loop reads CASSLGSSGNTIYF. The CDR3 coding sequence is TGCGCCAGCAGCTTGGGGTCCTCTGGAAACACCATATATTTT. The variable domain in full, completed from reference TRBV5-1 and TRBJ1-3, reads KAGVTQTPRYLIKTRGQQVTLSCSPISGHRSVSWYQQTPGQGLQFLFEYFSETQRNKGNFPGRFSGRQFSNSRSEMNVSTLELGDSALYLCASSLGSSGNTIYFGEGSWLTVV.

Many counts were recorded for this clonotype. The chain joins TRBV5-1 to TRBJ2-3; tentatively, D is TRBD2 (5 bases). The length of the CDR3 is 14 residues. Germline V lookup: CDR1 SGHRS, CDR2 YFSETQ. V was pared by 4 bases and J by 0 bases, with 9 bases between. The CDR3 DNA sequence: TGCGCCAGCAGCCTAGCACAGAGCACAGATACGCAGTATTTT. Amino acid sequence: CASSLAQSTDTQYF.

The V gene is TRBV19, the J gene TRBJ2-1, with D maybe TRBD1 (5 bases). This CDR3 is built from 14 residues. Trimming removed 6 bases at V and 5 bases at J, with 14 bases between. CDR1 LNHDA and CDR2 SQIVND come from the germline V gene (reference sequence). Written as DNA, the CDR3 is TGTGCCAGTAGGGCATGGGGCGGTAACAATGAGCAGTTCTTC. This encodes CASRAWGGNNEQFF.